Below, 14 T cell receptor beta chains from the same sample are listed, as sequenced in a study of T cell responses to AZD1222 COVID-19 vaccine. Sequencing used immunoSEQ multiplex PCR; TCRdb keeps in-frame clones, though not all of them. The sample includes 110,000 to 150,000 clones, roughly 92% seen only once; the top ten take about 3.7%. The sequenced sample was peripheral blood, obtained on day 0 of AZD1222 vaccination. The receptor set was obtained from an adult in good health.

This clone was observed a single time. This chain joins TRBV20-1 and TRBJ2-1; D is uncertain. Trimming pared 5 bases from V and 10 bases from J, leaving 9 bases between. The CDR3 covers 10 residues. Germline CDR1 DFQATT, CDR2 SNEGSKA (reference sequence). The CDR3 here is CSAWEGEQFF. The DNA of the CDR3 is TGCAGTGCTTGGGAAGGGGAGCAGTTCTTC.

The rearrangement uses TRBV28 and TRBJ1-2; D unresolved. Trimming shortened V by 5 bases and J by 4 bases, and 14 bases separated the two germline ends. Germline loops: CDR1 MDHEN, CDR2 SYDVKM. The CDR3 sequence is 14 residues long. CDR3 coding DNA: TGTGCCAGCAGTCCCACGACACAACTCTATGGCTACACCTTC. Amino acids: CASSPTTQLYGYTF.

The gene calls are TRBV6-4 and TRBJ2-1, with 7 positions matching TRBD2. The CDR3 length is 18 residues. With 3 bases clipped from V and 1 base from J, the junction kept 12 bases outside the gene matches. Germline V CDR1 and CDR2: MRHNA, SNTAGT. CDR3: CASSEGLADGGSYNEQFF. The CDR3 DNA follows: TGTGCCAGCAGTGAAGGTCTAGCGGATGGAGGGTCCTACAATGAGCAGTTCTTC.

CDR3 DNA sequence: TGTGCCAGTAGACGCGGGCCCTCTGGAAACACCATATATTTT. Protein sequence: CASRRGPSGNTIYF. The rearrangement uses TRBV19 and TRBJ1-3; D uncertain. The V gene lost 6 bases and the J gene lost 0 bases, with 9 bases spanning the gap. CDR1 is LNHDA, CDR2 SQIVND, per germline (reference sequence). The CDR3 loop spans 14 amino acids.

The chain recombines TRBV9 with TRBJ1-3, with TRBD1 as a possible D gene (5 bases). Trimming took off 6 bases at V and 2 bases at J, with 15 bases between the two ends. In germline, CDR1 is SGDLS, CDR2 YYNGEE. The CDR3 is made up of 15 amino acids. In DNA, the CDR3 is TGTGCCAGCACCCCGTGGGGGGACGCTGGAAACACCATATATTTT. Amino acid sequence: CASTPWGDAGNTIYF.

This chain joins TRBV7-3 and TRBJ2-1; D uncertain. The CDR3 extends over 15 amino acids. Germline V gene data show CDR1 as SGHTA and CDR2 as FQGTGA. The V end was cut by 2 bases, the J end by 4 bases, with 12 bases between. CDR3 DNA: TGTGCCAGCAGCTTAGATTCCGGCAGTTACAATGAGCAGTTCTTC. This translates into CASSLDSGSYNEQFF.

V usage is TRBV29-1 and J usage is TRBJ2-1; 9 bases line up with TRBD2. Germline V gives CDR1 SQVTM, CDR2 ANQGSEA. The CDR3 loop spans 13 amino acids. V was pared by 5 bases and J by 10 bases, with 9 bases of the junction left unmatched. The CDR3 reads CSVYYLAGNEQFF. The CDR3 DNA reads as TGCAGCGTTTATTATCTAGCGGGAAACGAGCAGTTCTTC.

V gene TRBV28 combines with J gene TRBJ2-2; TRBD1 agrees at 9 bases. The germline CDR1 and CDR2 sequences are MDHEN and SYDVKM. J gave up 7 bases and V 1 base, and 10 bases lay outside the gene matches. CDR3 length equals 17 residues. CDR3 amino acids: CASSLSGTGLTGGELFF. The CDR3 nucleotides read TGTGCCAGCAGTTTATCCGGGACAGGGTTAACGGGCGGGGAGCTGTTTTTT.

The chain joins TRBV19 to TRBJ2-7; D is perhaps TRBD1 (5 bases). CDR1 and CDR2 from the germline V gene are LNHDA and SQIVND (reference sequence). The ends were cut back, 0 bases at V and 5 bases at J, with 14 bases in the middle. This CDR3 spans 15 amino acids. The CDR3 loop is CASSIDITWGDEQYF. The CDR3 nucleotides are TGTGCCAGTAGTATAGATATCACCTGGGGCGACGAGCAGTACTTC.

This clone was observed a few times. The chain has TRBV3-1 (or the pseudogene TRBV3-2) and TRBJ2-7, with a possible D match to TRBD2 (6 bases). The V end was cut by 1 base, the J end by 2 bases, with 15 bases between. CDR1 LGHDT and CDR2 YNNKEL come from the germline V gene (reference sequence). CDR3 length equals 16 residues. In DNA, the CDR3 is TGTGCCAGCAGCCAAGCAGGGACTCAGATAACCTACGAGCAGTACTTC. It yields the protein CASSQAGTQITYEQYF.

The CDR3 loop reads CASSLATGTNSPLHF. The CDR3 DNA reads TGCGCCAGCAGTCTTGCGACAGGGACGAATTCACCCCTCCACTTT. V and J are TRBV4-1 and TRBJ1-6; 7 bases agree with TRBD1. The CDR3 contains 15 residues. CDR1 and CDR2 from the germline V gene are MGHRA and YSYEKL. Trimming took 6 bases from V and 7 from J; bases not matched to a gene: 9.

CDR3 DNA: TGTGCCACTTGCAGGACCCTAGCTAACTATGGCTACACCTTC. It specifies CATCRTLANYGYTF. The chain recombines TRBV24-1 with TRBJ1-2; D is unclear. CDR3 size: 14 residues. Trimming pared 10 bases from V and 0 bases from J, leaving 14 bases between. CDR1 and CDR2 from the germline V gene are KGHDR and SFDVKD.

The chain joins TRBV19 to TRBJ2-6, with D maybe TRBD2 (5 bases). The CDR3 spans 17 residues. Germline V gene sequence: CDR1 LNHDA, CDR2 SQIVND (reference sequence). Deletions cut 7 bases from V and 0 bases from J, with 16 bases between. CDR3 protein: CASNAWLRDSGANVLTF. The DNA of the CDR3 is TGTGCCAGTAATGCGTGGTTGAGGGACTCTGGGGCCAACGTCCTGACTTTC.

Only one count was recorded for this clone. The chain joins TRBV5-1 to TRBJ1-2, with TRBD1 as a possible D gene (6 bases). V was clipped by 2 bases and J by 5 bases, with 16 bases between them. The V gene's germline CDR1 is SGHRS and CDR2 YFSETQ. This CDR3 spans 15 amino acids. The CDR3: CASSLLQGPGYGYTF. CDR3 bases: TGCGCCAGCAGCTTACTTCAGGGGCCGGGATATGGCTACACCTTC.